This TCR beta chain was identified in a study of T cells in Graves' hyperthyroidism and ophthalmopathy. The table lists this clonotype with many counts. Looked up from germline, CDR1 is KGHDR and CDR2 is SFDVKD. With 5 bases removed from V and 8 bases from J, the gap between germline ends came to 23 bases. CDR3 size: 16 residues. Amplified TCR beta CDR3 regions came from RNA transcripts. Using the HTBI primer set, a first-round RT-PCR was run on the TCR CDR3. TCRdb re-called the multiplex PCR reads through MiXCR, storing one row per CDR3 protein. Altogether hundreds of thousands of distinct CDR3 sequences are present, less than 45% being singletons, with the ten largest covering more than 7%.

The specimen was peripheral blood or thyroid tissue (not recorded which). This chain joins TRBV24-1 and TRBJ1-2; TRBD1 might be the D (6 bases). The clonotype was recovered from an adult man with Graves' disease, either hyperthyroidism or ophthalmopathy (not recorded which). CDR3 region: CATSGVDRTEAGGYTF. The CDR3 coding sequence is TGTGCCACCAGTGGAGTAGACAGGACTGAGGCAGGAGGCTACACCTTC.